Presented here are 30 T cell receptor beta chains from one specimen sequenced in a study of cytomegalovirus exposure and HLA in healthy donors. PCR involved 60 Vbeta and 13 Jbeta primers. Profiling relied on immunoSEQ multiplex PCR, and the TCRdb table lists in-frame clones only, not all of them. The sample contains 200,000 to 250,000 clones, approximately 90% of which appear only once. The specimen was PBMCs. The source of these receptors is a woman aged 18-29 years in good health and CMV-seronegative.

J is TRBJ1-3 and V is TRBV15; D is ambiguous. The V end was cut by 2 bases, the J end by 0 bases, with 8 bases between. Per germline, CDR1 LNHNV and CDR2 YYDKDF (reference sequence). This CDR3 region has 15 residues. The CDR3 loop reads CATSRFPSSGNTIYF. The CDR3 nucleotides read TGTGCCACCAGCAGATTTCCGAGCTCTGGAAACACCATATATTTT.

The chain combines TRBV21-1 with TRBJ2-5; TRBD2, as called in the table, went unchecked against the DNA. TRBV21-1 represents a pseudogene. This CDR3 region has 14 residues. CDR3 DNA: TGTGCCAGCAGCAAAGGGGGAGATAGAGAGACCCAGTACTTC. Residues: CASSKGGDRETQYF.

The chain has TRBV7-9 and TRBJ2-5; tentative D call: TRBD2 (6 bases). CDR3 length equals 17 residues. The germline gives CDR1 SEHNR, CDR2 FQNEAQ (reference sequence). The V and J ends lost 5 bases and 2 bases respectively, with 21 bases between them. This chain's CDR3 is CASSPSRPGGGQETQYF. The CDR3 nucleotides are TGTGCCAGCAGCCCAAGCCGTCCCGGGGGTGGGCAAGAGACCCAGTACTTC.

The V gene is TRBV5-1, the J gene TRBJ2-7, with TRBD1 as a possible D gene (7 bases). V shed 6 bases and J shed 2 bases, with 15 bases lying between them. CDR3 size: 14 residues. In germline, CDR1 is SGHRS, CDR2 YFSETQ. CDR3 nucleotides: TGCGCCAGCACCTCAGGGGGGACCACCTACGAGCAGTACTTC. Its translation: CASTSGGTTYEQYF.

This clone was detected only once. The V and J genes are TRBV7-8 and TRBJ2-5; no clear D gene. V was shortened by 5 bases and J by 5 bases, with 9 bases between the two germline ends. In germline, CDR1 is SGHVS, CDR2 FQNEAQ. The CDR3 consists of 12 residues. The CDR3 nucleotides are TGTGCCAGCAGCCCCTCCCGGGAGACCCAGTACTTC. This gives the protein CASSPSRETQYF. The full variable domain, rest sourced from reference TRBV7-8 and TRBJ2-5, is GAGVSQSPRYKVAKRGQDVALRCDPISGHVSLFWYQQALGQGPEFLTYFQNEAQLDKSGLPSDRFFAERPEGSVSTLKIQRTQQEDSAVYLCASSPSRETQYFGPGTRLLVL.

The chain uses TRBV6-1 and TRBJ2-7; D is perhaps TRBD2 (5 bases). Germline CDR1 is MNHNS and CDR2 is SASEGT. The CDR3 consists of 12 residues. Trimming left V 3 bases short and J 5 bases short, with 8 bases between. The CDR3 DNA reads TGTGCCAGCAGTGAGGGCGGGCACGAGCAGTACTTC. Translation gives CASSEGGHEQYF.

The chain's CDR3 is CATSIRDSHQPQHF. CDR3 bases: TGTGCCACCAGCATCCGGGACAGCCATCAGCCCCAGCATTTT. The chain has TRBV15 and TRBJ1-5, with 7 bases that match TRBD1. The germline V gene has CDR1 LNHNV and CDR2 YYDKDF (reference sequence). The CDR3 is 14 amino acids. With 4 bases clipped from V and 5 bases from J, the junction kept 5 bases outside the gene matches.

V gene TRBV6-5 combines with J gene TRBJ1-4; D gene uncertain. Trimming took off 6 bases at V and 3 bases at J, with 5 bases between the two ends. Germline V gene data show CDR1 as MNHEY and CDR2 as SVGAGI. The CDR3 is made up of 12 amino acids. CDR3 nucleotides: TGTGCCAGCAGGGCTCCTAATGAAAAACTGTTTTTT. This translates into CASRAPNEKLFF.

This chain uses TRBV14 with TRBJ1-4; D unresolved. Trimming took 1 base from V and 8 from J, leaving 11 bases between them. The CDR3 has 14 residues. Germline CDR1 and CDR2: SGHDN and FVKESK. CDR3 protein: CASSQAGFREKLFF. CDR3 DNA: TGTGCCAGCAGCCAAGCGGGGTTCCGGGAAAAACTGTTTTTT.

V and J are TRBV5-1 and TRBJ2-7; 14 bases match TRBD2. This CDR3 contains 14 residues. In germline, CDR1 is SGHRS, CDR2 YFSETQ. V shed 6 bases, J shed 4 bases, and the junction held 3 bases outside the gene matches. CDR3 bases: TGCGCCAGCACCGGGACTAGCGGGAGTTACGAGCAGTACTTC. Encoded protein: CASTGTSGSYEQYF. The full variable domain, its missing parts supplied by reference TRBV5-1 and TRBJ2-7, is KAGVTQTPRYLIKTRGQQVTLSCSPISGHRSVSWYQQTPGQGLQFLFEYFSETQRNKGNFPGRFSGRQFSNSRSEMNVSTLELGDSALYLCASTGTSGSYEQYFGPGTRLTVT.

The chain couples TRBV4-1 to TRBJ1-4; TRBD1 agrees at 8 bases. The V segment lost 1 base and the J segment 0 bases; nucleotides outside the gene matches: 4. The germline CDR1 and CDR2 sequences are MGHRA and YSYEKL. CDR3 length equals 17 residues. This CDR3 reads CASSQGQGKTTNEKLFF. CDR3 DNA sequence: TGCGCCAGCAGCCAAGGACAGGGGAAGACAACTAATGAAAAACTGTTTTTT.

The rearrangement links TRBV9 to TRBJ1-1; tentatively, D is TRBD1 (6 bases). V was trimmed by 3 bases and J by 0 bases, leaving 12 bases between them. CDR3 length equals 15 residues. Germline-derived CDR1 and CDR2 are SGDLS and YYNGEE. CDR3 amino acids: CASSGRQAMNTEAFF. In DNA, the CDR3 is TGTGCCAGCAGCGGGCGACAGGCCATGAACACTGAAGCTTTCTTT.

Of note for this clone: The junction differs from germline at one of its ends, possibly a read error. DNA of the CDR3: TGTGCCAGCAGCACAAGACTACAGGGAACCCGCTTGCCCTCCCACAATGAGCAGTTCTTC. It translates to CASSTRLQGTRLPSHNEQFF. The rearrangement joins TRBV9 to TRBJ2-1, with D possibly being TRBD1 (6 bases). This CDR3 comprises 20 residues. Per germline, CDR1 SGDLS and CDR2 YYNGEE.

The chain has TRBV13 and TRBJ1-4, with D possibly matching TRBD1 (5 bases). The germline gives CDR1 PRHDT, CDR2 FYEKMQ (reference sequence). The CDR3 loop spans 15 amino acids. V was cut by 5 bases and J by 6 bases, with 16 bases left in between. CDR3 amino acids: CASSHSIPGDEKLFF. CDR3 sequence (DNA): TGTGCCAGCAGCCACTCTATCCCGGGGGATGAAAAACTGTTTTTT.

V gene TRBV11-3 combines with J gene TRBJ2-5; 10 bases are a match to TRBD2. This CDR3 contains 14 residues. From germline, CDR1 is SGHNT and CDR2 YENEEA. V lost 3 bases, J lost 4 bases, and 2 bases stayed unmatched. CDR3 protein: CASSFRTSGETQYF. CDR3 bases: TGTGCCAGCAGCTTCAGGACTAGCGGAGAGACCCAGTACTTC.

The rearrangement joins TRBV4-2 to TRBJ1-4; D is perhaps TRBD1 (6 bases). The V end lost 0 bases, the J end lost 4 bases, and 9 bases lay between the germline ends. From germline, CDR1 is LGHNA and CDR2 YNFKEQ. This CDR3 has 15 residues. The CDR3 DNA is TGTGCCAGCAGCCAAGAAGGACAGATTAATGAAAAACTGTTTTTT. The encoded protein is CASSQEGQINEKLFF.

The rearrangement uses TRBV6-6 and TRBJ2-7; D may be TRBD2 (6 bases). The CDR3 has 15 residues. V lost 0 bases, J lost 9 bases, and 18 bases lay in between. CDR1 is MNHNY and CDR2 is SVGAGI in the germline V gene (reference sequence). The DNA of the CDR3 is TGTGCCAGCAGTTACTCGAACACGGGCGGGATAGGGCAGTACTTC. Its protein is CASSYSNTGGIGQYF.

The CDR3 nucleotides read TGTGCCAGCACTTCACTAGTCCCGGGAGAGACCCAGTACTTC. As protein: CASTSLVPGETQYF. The genes are TRBV6-5 and TRBJ2-5, with D perhaps TRBD2 (5 bases). Trimming pared 7 bases from V and 4 bases from J, leaving 16 bases between. The CDR3 runs to 14 residues. Germline V gene sequence: CDR1 MNHEY, CDR2 SVGAGI.

The V and J genes are TRBV11-2 and TRBJ2-2; 12 nucleotides line up with TRBD2. The CDR3 has 18 amino acids. The ends lost 5 bases at V and 1 base at J; junction bases unmatched: 8. In germline, CDR1 is SGHAT, CDR2 FQNNGV. CDR3 residues: CASSGTTSGGWNTGELFF. The CDR3, as DNA: TGTGCCAGCAGCGGAACGACTAGCGGGGGCTGGAACACCGGGGAGCTGTTTTTT.

About this clone itself: One end of the junction does not line up with germline, which may come from a read error. The sample holds other DNA sequences that translate to the same CDR3. The V call is TRBV9, the J call TRBJ2-5; TRBD1 agrees at 9 bases. The CDR3 has 14 amino acids. Germline lookup yields CDR1 SGDLS and CDR2 YYNGEE. The CDR3 here is CASSSGQGQESQYF. The CDR3 bases are TGTGCCAGCAGCTCGGGACAGGGACAAGAGTCCCAGTACTTC.

The chain recombines TRBV19 with TRBJ2-3, with 14 bases matching TRBD2. Germline V gene sequence: CDR1 LNHDA, CDR2 SQIVND (reference sequence). The CDR3 totals 19 residues. Trimming at V came to 5 bases and at J to 2 bases, leaving 12 bases not matched to a gene. CDR3 sequence: CASSPRLAGGRATTDTQYF. CDR3 bases: TGTGCCAGTAGTCCTAGACTAGCGGGGGGGAGAGCGACCACAGATACGCAGTATTTT.

V is TRBV5-1 and J is TRBJ2-1; 10 bases are shared with TRBD2. Unmatched junction bases numbered 11, after V lost 4 bases and J lost 7 bases. Germline-derived CDR1 and CDR2 are SGHRS and YFSETQ. The CDR3 has 16 residues. The CDR3 bases are TGCGCCAGCAGCGCAATGCTAGCGGGAGTGAGAAATGAGCAGTTCTTC. Translated: CASSAMLAGVRNEQFF.

The gene calls are TRBV7-9 and TRBJ1-3; D may be TRBD1 (6 bases). CDR1 is SEHNR and CDR2 is FQNEAQ in the germline V gene (reference sequence). Trimming removed 5 bases from V and 0 bases from J, with 14 bases in between. The CDR3 totals 16 residues. The CDR3 sequence is CASSQGYVTSGNTIYF. In nucleotides, the CDR3 is TGTGCCAGCAGCCAGGGGTATGTAACCTCTGGAAACACCATATATTTT.

About this clone itself: The junction departs from the called germline gene at one end, perhaps through a read error. Distinct nucleotide sequences in the sample also encode this CDR3. V and J are TRBV9 and TRBJ2-1, with TRBD2 matching over 8 bases. CDR3 size: 17 residues. In germline, CDR1 is SGDLS, CDR2 YYNGEE. CDR3: CASSAGTSGHSYNEQFF. The DNA for the CDR3 is TGTGCCAGTAGCGCGGGCACTAGCGGCCACTCCTATAATGAGCAGTTCTTC.

This clone was observed a handful of times. This chain joins TRBV19 and TRBJ1-4; 8 nucleotides line up with TRBD1. The CDR3 is made up of 15 amino acids. The V and J ends lost 4 bases and 5 bases, in that order; junction bases with no gene match: 6. Germline values: CDR1 LNHDA, CDR2 SQIVND (reference sequence). The CDR3 here is CASSTEDRANEKLFF. CDR3 nucleotides: TGTGCCAGTAGTACCGAGGACAGGGCAAATGAAAAACTGTTTTTT.

The chain links TRBV30 to TRBJ1-6; D is unclear. Germline values: CDR1 GTSNPN, CDR2 SVGIG (reference sequence). This CDR3 has 14 residues. Trimming cost V 3 bases and J 7 bases, with 13 bases left between them. The CDR3 protein is CAWSLLNGNSPLHF. DNA of the CDR3: TGTGCCTGGAGCCTATTAAACGGGAATTCACCCCTCCACTTT.

The chain is built from TRBV7-9 and TRBJ2-2; 8 bases map to TRBD2. Germline V gives CDR1 SEHNR, CDR2 FQNEAQ (reference sequence). Unmatched junction bases numbered 9, after V lost 8 bases and J lost 1 base. This CDR3 comprises 16 residues. The CDR3: CASPAKAGENTGELFF. DNA of the CDR3: TGTGCCAGCCCGGCAAAAGCGGGAGAGAACACCGGGGAGCTGTTTTTT.

J is TRBJ1-4 and V is TRBV30; D is uncertain. CDR1 and CDR2 (germline): GTSNPN, SVGIG (reference sequence). CDR3 size: 13 residues. Deletions cut 3 bases from V and 3 bases from J, with 8 bases between. CDR3 region: CAWRHEANEKLFF. In DNA, the CDR3 is TGTGCCTGGAGACATGAGGCTAATGAAAAACTGTTTTTT.

V usage is TRBV5-1 and J usage is TRBJ2-7; 8 bases are shared with TRBD2. The trim removed 0 bases at V and 5 bases at J, leaving 7 bases unmatched. The germline gives CDR1 SGHRS, CDR2 YFSETQ. This CDR3 contains 15 residues. The chain's CDR3 is CASSLDGRAVNEQYF. DNA of the CDR3: TGCGCCAGCAGCTTGGACGGGAGGGCCGTGAACGAGCAGTACTTC. Combining the CDR3 with reference TRBV5-1 and TRBJ2-7 gives the whole variable domain KAGVTQTPRYLIKTRGQQVTLSCSPISGHRSVSWYQQTPGQGLQFLFEYFSETQRNKGNFPGRFSGRQFSNSRSEMNVSTLELGDSALYLCASSLDGRAVNEQYFGPGTRLTVT.

The chain employs TRBV5-1 and TRBJ1-1; no firm D call. This CDR3 spans 14 amino acids. V was trimmed by 3 bases and J by 1 base, leaving 10 bases between them. Germline-derived CDR1 and CDR2 are SGHRS and YFSETQ. The CDR3 reads CASSSDTTNTEAFF. CDR3 in DNA: TGCGCCAGCAGCTCCGACACCACGAACACTGAAGCTTTCTTT. The full variable domain, in which reference TRBV5-1 and TRBJ1-1 provide the parts outside the CDR3, is KAGVTQTPRYLIKTRGQQVTLSCSPISGHRSVSWYQQTPGQGLQFLFEYFSETQRNKGNFPGRFSGRQFSNSRSEMNVSTLELGDSALYLCASSSDTTNTEAFFGQGTRLTVV.